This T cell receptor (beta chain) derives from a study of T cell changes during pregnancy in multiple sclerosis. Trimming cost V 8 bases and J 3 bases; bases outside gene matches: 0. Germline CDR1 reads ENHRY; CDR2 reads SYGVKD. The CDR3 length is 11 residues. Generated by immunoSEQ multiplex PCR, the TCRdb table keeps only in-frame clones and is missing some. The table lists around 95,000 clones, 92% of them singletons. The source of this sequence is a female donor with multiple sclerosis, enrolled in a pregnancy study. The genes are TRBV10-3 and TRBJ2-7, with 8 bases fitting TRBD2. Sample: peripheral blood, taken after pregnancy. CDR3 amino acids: CAIREGYEQYF. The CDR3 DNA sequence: TGTGCCATCCGGGAGGGCTACGAGCAGTACTTC.